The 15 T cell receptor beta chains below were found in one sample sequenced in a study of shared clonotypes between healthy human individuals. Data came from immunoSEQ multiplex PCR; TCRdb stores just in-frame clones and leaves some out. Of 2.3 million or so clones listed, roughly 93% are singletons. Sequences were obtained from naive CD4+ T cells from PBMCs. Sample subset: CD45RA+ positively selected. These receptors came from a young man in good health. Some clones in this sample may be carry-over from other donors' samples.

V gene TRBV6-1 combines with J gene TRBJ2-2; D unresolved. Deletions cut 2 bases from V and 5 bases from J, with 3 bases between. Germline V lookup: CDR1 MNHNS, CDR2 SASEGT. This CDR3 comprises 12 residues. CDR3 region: CASSEWTGELFF. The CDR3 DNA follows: TGTGCCAGCAGTGAATGGACCGGGGAGCTGTTTTTT.

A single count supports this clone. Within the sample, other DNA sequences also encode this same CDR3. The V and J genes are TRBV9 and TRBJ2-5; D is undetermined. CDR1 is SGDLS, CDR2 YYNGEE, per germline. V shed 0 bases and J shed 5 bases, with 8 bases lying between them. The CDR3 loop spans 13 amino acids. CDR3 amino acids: CASSVDLGETQYF. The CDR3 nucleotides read TGTGCCAGCAGCGTAGATCTGGGGGAGACCCAGTACTTC. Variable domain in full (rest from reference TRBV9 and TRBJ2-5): DSGVTQTPKHLITATGQRVTLRCSPRSGDLSVYWYQQSLDQGLQFLIQYYNGEERAKGNILERFSAQQFPDLHSELNLSSLELGDSALYFCASSVDLGETQYFGPGTRLLVL.

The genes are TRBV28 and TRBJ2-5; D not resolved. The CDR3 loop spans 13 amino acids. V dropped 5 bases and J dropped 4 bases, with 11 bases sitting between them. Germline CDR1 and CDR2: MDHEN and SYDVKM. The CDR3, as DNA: TGTGCCAGCAGTCGACTCTGGGGAGAGACCCAGTACTTC. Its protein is CASSRLWGETQYF.

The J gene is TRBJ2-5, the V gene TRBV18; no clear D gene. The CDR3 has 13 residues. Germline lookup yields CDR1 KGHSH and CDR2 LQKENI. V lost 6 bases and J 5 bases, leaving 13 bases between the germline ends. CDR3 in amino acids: CASSTGLRETQYF. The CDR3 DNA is TGTGCCAGCTCCACGGGTCTGAGGGAGACCCAGTACTTC. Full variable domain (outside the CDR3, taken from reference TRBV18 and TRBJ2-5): NAGVMQNPRHLVRRRGQEARLRCSPMKGHSHVYWYRQLPEEGLKFMVYLQKENIIDESGMPKERFSAEFPKEGPSILRIQQVVRGDSAAYFCASSTGLRETQYFGPGTRLLVL.

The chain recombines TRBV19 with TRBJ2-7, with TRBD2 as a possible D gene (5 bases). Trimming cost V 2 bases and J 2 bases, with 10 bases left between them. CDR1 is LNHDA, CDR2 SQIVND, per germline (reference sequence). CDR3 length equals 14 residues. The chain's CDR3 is CASSISGATYEQYF. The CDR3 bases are TGTGCCAGTAGTATAAGCGGCGCCACCTACGAGCAGTACTTC.

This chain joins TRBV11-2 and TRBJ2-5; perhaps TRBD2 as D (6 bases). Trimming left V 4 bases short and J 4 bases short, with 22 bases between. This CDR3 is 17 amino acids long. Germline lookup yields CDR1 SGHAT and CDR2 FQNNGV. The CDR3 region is CASSSSWALAGGETQYF. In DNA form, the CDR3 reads TGTGCCAGCAGCTCCTCGTGGGCACTAGCTGGGGGAGAGACCCAGTACTTC.

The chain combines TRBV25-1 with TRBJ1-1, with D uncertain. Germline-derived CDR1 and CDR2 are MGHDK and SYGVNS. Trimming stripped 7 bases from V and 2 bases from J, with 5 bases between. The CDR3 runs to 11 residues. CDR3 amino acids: CASTHNTEAFF. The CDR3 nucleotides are TGTGCCAGCACACATAACACTGAAGCTTTCTTT.

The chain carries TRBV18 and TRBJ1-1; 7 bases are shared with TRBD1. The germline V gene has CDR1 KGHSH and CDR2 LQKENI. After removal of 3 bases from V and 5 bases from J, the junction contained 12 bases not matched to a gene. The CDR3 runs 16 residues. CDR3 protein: CASSPSTTGWRTEAFF. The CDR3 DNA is TGTGCCAGCTCACCGAGCACGACAGGGTGGAGGACTGAAGCTTTCTTT.

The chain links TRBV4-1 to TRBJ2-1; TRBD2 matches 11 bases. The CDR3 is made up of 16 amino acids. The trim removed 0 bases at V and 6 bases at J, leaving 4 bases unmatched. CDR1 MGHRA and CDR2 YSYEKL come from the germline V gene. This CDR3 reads CASSQEPLAGVNEQFF. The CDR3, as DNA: TGCGCCAGCAGCCAAGAACCACTAGCGGGAGTCAATGAGCAGTTCTTC.

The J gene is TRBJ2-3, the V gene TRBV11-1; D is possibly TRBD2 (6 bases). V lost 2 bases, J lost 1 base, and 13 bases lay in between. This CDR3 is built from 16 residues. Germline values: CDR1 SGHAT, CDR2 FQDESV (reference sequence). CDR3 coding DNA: TGTGCCAGCAGCTTATTCGGTCCGGGAGGCACAGATACGCAGTATTTT. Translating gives CASSLFGPGGTDTQYF.

This chain's CDR3 is CASSARWTGGVSGYTF. DNA of the CDR3: TGTGCCAGCAGCGCACGGTGGACAGGGGGAGTAAGTGGCTACACCTTC. V usage is TRBV9 and J usage is TRBJ1-2, with 10 bases lining up with TRBD1. After removal of 3 bases from V and 7 bases from J, the junction contained 12 bases not matched to a gene. Germline V gene lookup returns CDR1 SGDLS and CDR2 YYNGEE. The CDR3 consists of 16 residues.

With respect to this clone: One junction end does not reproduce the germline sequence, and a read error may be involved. The CDR3: CSAQEDGVPHF. CDR3 nucleotides: TGCAGTGCGCAAGAAGATGGGGTCCCCCACTTC. The rearrangement uses TRBV20-1 and TRBJ2-5; D is ambiguous. Germline V lookup: CDR1 DFQATT, CDR2 SNEGSKA (reference sequence). This CDR3 comprises 11 residues.

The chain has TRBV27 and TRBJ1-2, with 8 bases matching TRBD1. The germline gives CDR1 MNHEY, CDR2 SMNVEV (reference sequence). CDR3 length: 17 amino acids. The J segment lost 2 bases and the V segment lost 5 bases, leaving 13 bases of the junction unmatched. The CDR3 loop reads CASSESQGARRNYGYTF. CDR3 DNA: TGTGCCAGCAGTGAGTCCCAGGGGGCGCGAAGGAACTATGGCTACACCTTC.

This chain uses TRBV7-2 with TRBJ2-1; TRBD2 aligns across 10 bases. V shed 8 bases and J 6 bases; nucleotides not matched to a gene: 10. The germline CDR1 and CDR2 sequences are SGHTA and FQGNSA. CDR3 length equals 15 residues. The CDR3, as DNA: TGTGCCAGCCTCAGGGGTAGCGGGAGGTCCAATGAGCAGTTCTTC. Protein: CASLRGSGRSNEQFF.

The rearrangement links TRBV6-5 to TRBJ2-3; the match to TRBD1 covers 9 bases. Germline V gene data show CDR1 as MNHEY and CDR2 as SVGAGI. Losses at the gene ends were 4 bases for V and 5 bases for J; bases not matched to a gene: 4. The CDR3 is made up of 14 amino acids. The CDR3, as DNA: TGTGCCAGCAGTTCCGGACAGGGGAGAGATACGCAGTATTTT. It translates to CASSSGQGRDTQYF.